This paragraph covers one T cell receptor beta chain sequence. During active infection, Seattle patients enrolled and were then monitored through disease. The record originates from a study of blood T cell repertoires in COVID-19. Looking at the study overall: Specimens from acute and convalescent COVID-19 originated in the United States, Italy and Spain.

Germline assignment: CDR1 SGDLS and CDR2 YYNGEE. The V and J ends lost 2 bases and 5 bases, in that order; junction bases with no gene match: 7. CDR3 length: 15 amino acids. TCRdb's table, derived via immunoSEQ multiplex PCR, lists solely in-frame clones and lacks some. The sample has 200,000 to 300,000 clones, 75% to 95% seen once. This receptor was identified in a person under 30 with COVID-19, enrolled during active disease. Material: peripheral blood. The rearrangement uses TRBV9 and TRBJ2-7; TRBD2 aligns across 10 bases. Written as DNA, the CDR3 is TGTGCCAGCAGCGTCCGAGCGGGAGGGCCGGACGAGCAGTACTTC. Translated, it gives CASSVRAGGPDEQYF. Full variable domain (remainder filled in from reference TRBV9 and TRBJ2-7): DSGVTQTPKHLITATGQRVTLRCSPRSGDLSVYWYQQSLDQGLQFLIQYYNGEERAKGNILERFSAQQFPDLHSELNLSSLELGDSALYFCASSVRAGGPDEQYFGPGTRLTVT.